What follows are 9 T cell receptor beta chains derived from one specimen sequenced in a study of blood T cells in healthy people across ages. A second 7 to 11 cycle PCR used barcoded and J-beta primers. TCRdb recomputed calls from the 5' RACE reads with MiXCR, one row per CDR3 protein. The top ten hold 20% to 25% of the sample, which has 1.5 million to 2 million distinct CDR3 sequences, about 39% seen once. Sequenced input: blood. These receptors all come from a human donor in good health.

V usage is TRBV7-2 and J usage is TRBJ2-5; TRBD2 matches at 14 bases. Germline loops: CDR1 SGHTA, CDR2 FQGNSA. V lost 5 bases to trimming and J lost 6 bases; unmatched junction nucleotides: 11. The CDR3 is 17 residues long. Here the CDR3 reads CASSPAATSGGAQTQYF. The CDR3, as DNA: TGTGCCAGCAGCCCGGCAGCGACTAGCGGGGGGGCTCAGACCCAGTACTTC.

This clonotype was counted between two and nine times. V usage is TRBV7-9 and J usage is TRBJ2-3; 7 bases fit TRBD2. In germline, CDR1 is SEHNR, CDR2 FQNEAQ (reference sequence). This CDR3 is built from 16 residues. With V trimmed by 4 bases and J by 0 bases, 7 bases remained unmatched. The DNA for the CDR3 is TGTGCCAGCAGCTCTGGGGGGGTGGAGAGCACAGATACGCAGTATTTT. The encoded protein is CASSSGGVESTDTQYF.

The J gene is TRBJ2-5, the V gene TRBV4-3; D perhaps matches TRBD2 (5 bases). This CDR3 has 13 amino acids. Germline-derived CDR1 and CDR2 are LGHNA and YSLEER. V lost 5 bases to trimming and J lost 13 bases, with 20 bases between them. In DNA form, the CDR3 reads TGCGCCAGCAGCAGATATAGCGCGGCCGAGCGGTACTTC. Amino acid sequence: CASSRYSAAERYF.

This clonotype has just a few counts. This chain connects TRBV20-1 to TRBJ2-1; D is undetermined. The CDR3 covers 16 residues. Germline values: CDR1 DFQATT, CDR2 SNEGSKA (reference sequence). V lost 6 bases, J lost 3 bases, and 21 bases lay in between. In DNA, the CDR3 is TGCAGTGCGCCCAAAGCTGGGCGGCTAGTCTACAATGAGCAGTTCTTC. Protein product: CSAPKAGRLVYNEQFF.

This clonotype has only a few counts. CDR3 loop: CASSSGPTSWGQGRQQYF. The CDR3 DNA sequence: TGTGCCAGCAGCTCAGGTCCAACCAGTTGGGGACAGGGGCGGCAGCAGTACTTC. The V call is TRBV5-5, the J call TRBJ2-4, with 10 bases lining up with TRBD1. The CDR3 consists of 18 residues. The V segment lost 3 bases and the J segment 13 bases; nucleotides outside the gene matches: 22. The germline CDR1 and CDR2 sequences are SGHKS and YYEKEE (reference sequence). Complete variable domain (other parts from reference TRBV5-5 and TRBJ2-4): DAGVTQSPTHLIKTRGQQVTLRCSPISGHKSVSWYQQVLGQGPQFIFQYYEKEERGRGNFPDRFSARQFPNYSSELNVNALLLGDSALYLCASSSGPTSWGQGRQQYFGAGTRLSVL.

This clonotype was detected only a few times. J is TRBJ2-1 and V is TRBV7-9; TRBD2 matches 8 bases. V lost 3 bases to trimming and J lost 0 bases; unmatched junction nucleotides: 4. The CDR3 loop spans 16 amino acids. The germline V gene has CDR1 SEHNR and CDR2 FQNEAQ (reference sequence). In DNA form, the CDR3 reads TGTGCCAGCAGCTTCGGGGGGGCAAGCTCCTACAATGAGCAGTTCTTC. It codes for CASSFGGASSYNEQFF.

CDR3 region: CATQGQGREKLFF. CDR3 nucleotides: TGTGCCACCCAAGGACAGGGTAGGGAAAAACTGTTTTTT. The chain links TRBV19 to TRBJ1-4; 8 bases line up with TRBD1. Germline V lookup: CDR1 LNHDA, CDR2 SQIVND (reference sequence). The CDR3 is 13 residues long. V gave up 10 bases and J gave up 8 bases; unmatched junction bases: 9.

This clonotype was detected ten times or more. This sequence joins TRBV29-1 and TRBJ2-1, with D tentatively TRBD2 (5 bases). V dropped 6 bases and J dropped 8 bases, with 14 bases sitting between them. CDR3 length equals 12 residues. CDR1 SQVTM and CDR2 ANQGSEA come from the germline V gene. CDR3 region: CSVTSAGDEQFF. The DNA for the CDR3 is TGCAGCGTCACCTCAGCCGGGGATGAGCAGTTCTTC.

J is TRBJ2-1 and V is TRBV7-9; TRBD2 might be the D (5 bases). Germline CDR1 is SEHNR and CDR2 is FQNEAQ (reference sequence). The V gene lost 1 base and the J gene lost 4 bases, with 11 bases spanning the gap. This CDR3 comprises 15 residues. The CDR3 sequence: CASSLGLAFYNEQFF. The CDR3, as DNA: TGTGCCAGCAGCTTAGGGCTAGCCTTTTACAATGAGCAGTTCTTC.